This T cell receptor (beta chain) was identified during a study of Graves' ophthalmopathy and Graves' hyperthyroidism. The study's findings and limits: In blood, most expanded thyroid clonotypes above 0.001 frequency were also detected.

Ineligible for inclusion were patients with other autoimmune diseases, uncontrolled infections, pregnancy or lactation. A diagnosis was made from clinical symptoms together with serum thyroxine, TRAb, thyroid ultrasound and orbital computed tomography. Of note for this clonotype: Its antigen is still unknown. This sequence may be a read error, since a much larger clone differs from it by one base.

Germline CDR1 reads DFQATT; CDR2 reads SNEGSKA (reference sequence). V was cut by 1 base and J by 1 base, with 10 bases left in between. CDR3 length: 14 amino acids. The TCR beta CDR3 regions underwent amplification from RNA transcripts. First-round RT-PCR employed HTBI primers, with a second-round multiplex PCR after it. TCRdb independently ran MiXCR on the multiplex PCR reads; one entry per CDR3 protein. This table has approximately 700,000 distinct CDR3 sequences, 35% to 45% appearing once. V is TRBV20-1 and J is TRBJ1-1; D may be TRBD1 (5 bases). This sequence originates from an adult man with Graves' ophthalmopathy. The sample consisted of peripheral blood. CDR3 bases: TGCAGTGCTAGAGCGGGGGGACCGAACACTGAAGCTTTCTTT. Its protein is CSARAGGPNTEAFF.